This TCR beta chain emerged from a study of blood T cell repertoires in COVID-19. Study overall: Acute and convalescent COVID-19 samples came from the United States, Italy and Spain. PBMCs, B-cell-depleted T cells, or T cells were the source of the cDNA or gDNA that made up the material.

As processed by the authors: The authors estimated nucleated cell counts from reference gene primer amplification. Profiled with immunoSEQ multiplex PCR; TCRdb holds only in-frame clones, not every one. The V and J calls and the clone size are those of that table, but D and trimming were determined from the DNA. The repertoire holds 200,000 or so clones, with approximately 90% as singletons. Patients from Seattle were sampled longitudinally, starting during active infection. The sample holds one count of this clone. Trimming took 3 bases from V and 6 from J; bases not matched to a gene: 5. Germline V gene lookup returns CDR1 MNHEY and CDR2 SVGAGI. This CDR3 has 16 residues.

The sequence was obtained from a man aged 55 to 70 with COVID-19, enrolled during active disease. The sample taken for sequencing was peripheral blood. V usage is TRBV6-5 and J usage is TRBJ2-1, with 13 positions matching TRBD2. CDR3 DNA sequence: TGTGCCAGCAGTTATCCGGGACTAGCGGGAATCAATGAGCAGTTCTTC. Its translation: CASSYPGLAGINEQFF.